This T cell receptor beta chain was identified during a study of PD-1 blockade in classical Hodgkin lymphoma. Relapses following autologous stem cell transplantation were seen in all patients, with brentuximab vedotin exposure varying. Sequencing used immunoSEQ multiplex PCR; TCRdb keeps in-frame clones, though not all of them. The top ten hold 17% of the sample, which has around 23,000 clones, about 82% seen once. Sequencing used peripheral blood mononuclear cells (PBMCs), obtained before the second cycle of nivolumab. The receptor was derived from a human donor with classical Hodgkin lymphoma.

CDR3 nucleotide sequence: TGTGCCAGCTCACCAGAATCTCGCCGGGCCACTGAAGCTTTCTTT. It codes for CASSPESRRATEAFF. The V call is TRBV18, the J call TRBJ1-1, with D uncertain. Trimming removed 2 bases from V and 4 bases from J, with 14 bases in between. The CDR3 is 15 amino acids. CDR1 KGHSH and CDR2 LQKENI come from the germline V gene. Full variable domain (rest looked up from reference TRBV18 and TRBJ1-1): NAGVMQNPRHLVRRRGQEARLRCSPMKGHSHVYWYRQLPEEGLKFMVYLQKENIIDESGMPKERFSAEFPKEGPSILRIQQVVRGDSAAYFCASSPESRRATEAFFGQGTRLTVV.